The 27 T cell receptor beta chains below come from one sample, sequenced in a study of T-cell reconstitution after alpha-beta-depleted transplantation in children. Using unique molecular identifiers, the investigators prepared the TCRbeta library. TCRdb re-derived calls from the PCR reads in MiXCR, one entry per CDR3 protein. The sample consists of 150,000 to 250,000 distinct CDR3 sequences, 14% to 15% of them appearing once. The input for sequencing was PBMCs from the stem cell graft donor, taken from the stem cell graft. All receptors derive from a human donor who donated a stem cell graft to a child with acute lymphoblastic leukemia.

A word on this clonotype: Being one base from a much bigger clone, this may be a read error. This chain joins TRBV5-4 and TRBJ2-7; 12 nucleotides agree with TRBD2. After removal of 5 bases from V and 6 bases from J, the junction contained 6 bases not matched to a gene. From germline, CDR1 is SGHNT and CDR2 YYREEE (reference sequence). The CDR3 spans 14 residues. The CDR3 DNA reads as TGTGCCAGCAGGACTAGCGGGAGAACCACCGAGCAGTACTTC. Protein: CASRTSGRTTEQYF. The entire variable domain, with the rest obtained from reference TRBV5-4 and TRBJ2-7, is as follows: ETGVTQSPTHLIKTRGQQVTLRCSSQSGHNTVSWYQQALGQGPQFIFQYYREEENGRGNFPPRFSGLQFPNYSSELNVNALELDDSALYLCASRTSGRTTEQYFGPGTRLTVT.

A word on this clonotype: A read error may explain this, as a much larger clone is one base away. This chain uses TRBV11-2 with TRBJ2-3; tentative D call: TRBD2 (6 bases). V shed 5 bases and J shed 2 bases, with 23 bases lying between them. CDR1 is SGHAT and CDR2 is FQNNGV in the germline V gene. The CDR3 consists of 18 residues. The CDR3 DNA reads TGTGCCAGCAGCCGGATACGAGCCATAGCGGCCAACACAGATACGCAGTATTTT. Encoded protein: CASSRIRAIAANTDTQYF.

This clonotype was found a few times. The rearrangement joins TRBV7-8 to TRBJ2-3; TRBD2 might be the D (5 bases). The length of the CDR3 is 16 residues. Trimming cost V 0 bases and J 0 bases, with 10 bases left between them. Germline V CDR1 and CDR2: SGHVS, FQNEAQ. CDR3 protein: CASSLAAGSSTDTQYF. As DNA, the CDR3 is TGTGCCAGCAGCTTAGCGGCGGGTAGTAGCACAGATACGCAGTATTTT. Using reference TRBV7-8 and TRBJ2-3 for the parts outside the CDR3, the full variable domain is GAGVSQSPRYKVAKRGQDVALRCDPISGHVSLFWYQQALGQGPEFLTYFQNEAQLDKSGLPSDRFFAERPEGSVSTLKIQRTQQEDSAVYLCASSLAAGSSTDTQYFGPGTRLTVL.

There are many counts of this clonotype. The rearrangement joins TRBV5-6 to TRBJ1-2; D gene uncertain. CDR3 length: 16 amino acids. The germline CDR1 and CDR2 sequences are SGHDT and YYEEEE. The V end lost 0 bases, the J end lost 0 bases, and 12 bases lay between the germline ends. The CDR3 region is CASSLAVSAPNYGYTF. CDR3 bases: TGTGCCAGCAGCTTGGCCGTATCCGCTCCTAACTATGGCTACACCTTC.

This clonotype has ten or more counts. This sequence joins TRBV30 and TRBJ2-7, with a tentative D call TRBD2 (6 bases). Germline V gene lookup returns CDR1 GTSNPN and CDR2 SVGIG (reference sequence). The length of the CDR3 is 16 residues. Trimming took 3 bases from V and 5 from J, leaving 23 bases between them. The CDR3 loop reads CAWSPRWAGRSNEQYF. The DNA for the CDR3 is TGTGCCTGGAGCCCTCGGTGGGCAGGGAGGAGCAACGAGCAGTACTTC. Full variable domain (remainder filled in from reference TRBV30 and TRBJ2-7): SQTIHQWPATLVQPVGSPLSLECTVEGTSNPNLYWYRQAAGRGLQLLFYSVGIGQISSEVPQNLSASRPQDRQFILSSKKLLLSDSGFYLCAWSPRWAGRSNEQYFGPGTRLTVT.

This clonotype was seen many times. This rearrangement joins TRBV5-1 to TRBJ2-2, with 10 bases that match TRBD2. The germline V gene has CDR1 SGHRS and CDR2 YFSETQ. After removal of 4 bases from V and 3 bases from J, the junction contained 3 bases not matched to a gene. CDR3 length equals 15 residues. The CDR3 sequence: CASSTLAGDTGELFF. The DNA of the CDR3 is TGCGCCAGCAGCACTCTAGCGGGGGACACCGGGGAGCTGTTTTTT.

A word on this clonotype: A much more abundant neighbour one base away suggests this may be a read error. The CDR3 DNA follows: TGTGCCAGCAGCTTAGTTCCAACCACAGATACGCAGTATTTT. Residues: CASSLVPTTDTQYF. V and J are TRBV7-6 and TRBJ2-3; D remains unclear. Germline V lookup: CDR1 SGHVS, CDR2 FNYEAQ. Trimming removed 1 base at V and 2 bases at J, with 7 bases between. The CDR3 consists of 14 residues. Filled out from reference TRBV7-6 and TRBJ2-3, the complete variable domain reads GAGVSQSPRYKVTKRGQDVALRCDPISGHVSLYWYRQALGQGPEFLTYFNYEAQQDKSGLPNDRFSAERPEGSISTLTIQRTEQRDSAMYRCASSLVPTTDTQYFGPGTRLTVL.

The chain is built from TRBV10-3 and TRBJ2-7, with D perhaps TRBD1 or TRBD2 (5 bases each). The CDR3 extends over 15 amino acids. Trimming took 0 bases from V and 2 from J, leaving 11 bases between them. Germline assignment: CDR1 ENHRY and CDR2 SYGVKD. The CDR3 loop reads CAISESGTEPYEQYF. The CDR3 region has the DNA TGTGCCATCAGTGAGTCTGGGACGGAACCCTACGAGCAGTACTTC.

This chain connects TRBV29-1 to TRBJ2-7; D is uncertain. The V gene's germline CDR1 is SQVTM and CDR2 ANQGSEA. V was cut by 0 bases and J by 2 bases, with 17 bases left in between. This CDR3 contains 16 residues. For the CDR3, the DNA is TGCAGCGTTGAAGAGTCGGTCGGTACAGAGACCTACGAGCAGTACTTC. Translation: CSVEESVGTETYEQYF.

The table lists this clonotype with many counts. The chain has TRBV20-1 and TRBJ2-3; 9 nucleotides align to TRBD1. V lost 3 bases, J lost 3 bases, and 7 bases stayed unmatched. The CDR3 loop spans 15 amino acids. Germline CDR1 DFQATT, CDR2 SNEGSKA (reference sequence). The CDR3 here is CSASRGTGMTDTQYF. CDR3 nucleotide sequence: TGCAGTGCTAGCCGGGGGACAGGGATGACAGATACGCAGTATTTT.

CDR3 bases: TGTGCCAGTAGTGGGGGACAGTCAGCTAACTATGGCTACACCTTC. Translating it yields CASSGGQSANYGYTF. The rearrangement links TRBV19 to TRBJ1-2, with 7 bases identical to TRBD1. Germline trimming cut 5 bases from V and 0 bases from J; bases unmatched to any gene: 6. This CDR3 comprises 15 residues. Germline CDR1 and CDR2: LNHDA and SQIVND (reference sequence).

This clonotype was seen many times. The chain is built from TRBV29-1 and TRBJ1-1; TRBD1 matches 7 bases. V was pared by 3 bases and J by 6 bases, with 13 bases of the junction left unmatched. Germline-derived CDR1 and CDR2 are SQVTM and ANQGSEA. This CDR3 has 15 amino acids. CDR3 amino acids: CSVDGGDSSAAEAFF. The CDR3 nucleotides read TGCAGCGTTGACGGTGGGGACAGCTCGGCGGCTGAAGCTTTCTTT.

This clonotype was counted at least ten times. The genes are TRBV20-1 and TRBJ2-5; 7 bases agree with TRBD1. Germline CDR1 and CDR2: DFQATT and SNEGSKA (reference sequence). This CDR3 region has 12 residues. The trim removed 5 bases at V and 2 bases at J, leaving 2 bases unmatched. In DNA, the CDR3 is TGCAGTGCTCTCAGGGGGCAAGAGACCCAGTACTTC. This translates into CSALRGQETQYF.

This rearrangement joins TRBV2 to TRBJ1-4; D gene ambiguous. The CDR3 runs to 13 residues. Between the trimmed V and J ends, which lost 4 bases and 4 bases, there was a span of 7 bases. Germline V lookup: CDR1 SNHLY, CDR2 FYNNEI. The CDR3 sequence is CASSANSNEKLFF. DNA of the CDR3: TGTGCCAGCAGTGCAAACAGTAATGAAAAACTGTTTTTT.

Many counts were recorded for this clonotype. The chain links TRBV20-1 to TRBJ2-1, with D unresolved. This CDR3 has 15 amino acids. Germline loops: CDR1 DFQATT, CDR2 SNEGSKA (reference sequence). V lost 5 bases to trimming and J lost 0 bases, with 14 bases between them. The CDR3 DNA follows: TGCAGTGCTGGCCGACTCTCTCGCTCCTACAATGAGCAGTTCTTC. Amino acids: CSAGRLSRSYNEQFF.

This clonotype has at least ten counts. The chain employs TRBV20-1 and TRBJ2-1; the match to TRBD2 covers 11 bases. The CDR3 is made up of 15 amino acids. In germline, CDR1 is DFQATT, CDR2 SNEGSKA (reference sequence). The V gene end was trimmed by 3 bases and the J gene end by 4 bases; junction bases not matched to a gene: 5. CDR3: CSARPGLAEYNEQFF. The CDR3 coding sequence is TGCAGTGCTAGGCCGGGACTAGCGGAATACAATGAGCAGTTCTTC.

This clonotype appeared many times. The chain uses TRBV5-1 and TRBJ2-7, with D perhaps TRBD1 (6 bases). Trimming took off 1 base at V and 2 bases at J, with 13 bases between the two ends. The germline gives CDR1 SGHRS, CDR2 YFSETQ. The length of the CDR3 is 15 residues. The CDR3 reads CASSLSTGQAYEQYF. For the CDR3, the DNA is TGCGCCAGCAGCTTGTCTACGGGACAAGCCTACGAGCAGTACTTC. The full variable domain, with the rest looked up from reference TRBV5-1 and TRBJ2-7, is KAGVTQTPRYLIKTRGQQVTLSCSPISGHRSVSWYQQTPGQGLQFLFEYFSETQRNKGNFPGRFSGRQFSNSRSEMNVSTLELGDSALYLCASSLSTGQAYEQYFGPGTRLTVT.

Many counts were recorded for this clonotype. This rearrangement joins TRBV5-1 to TRBJ2-2; D gene unclear. V was cut by 2 bases and J by 7 bases, with 6 bases left in between. This CDR3 comprises 12 residues. Germline loops: CDR1 SGHRS, CDR2 YFSETQ. CDR3: CASSLVGGELFF. The DNA for the CDR3 is TGCGCCAGCAGCTTAGTCGGCGGGGAGCTGTTTTTT.

This clonotype has a count of ten or more. The chain links TRBV3-1 to TRBJ2-1; D possibly corresponds to TRBD2 (6 bases). V gave up 1 base and J gave up 7 bases, with 14 bases separating them. This CDR3 is built from 15 residues. The germline V gene has CDR1 LGHDT and CDR2 YNNKEL (reference sequence). CDR3 bases: TGTGCCAGCAGCCAAGCAACGGGAGTGGGGAATGAGCAGTTCTTC. Its protein product is CASSQATGVGNEQFF.

The rearrangement links TRBV5-1 to TRBJ2-5, with TRBD2 as a possible D gene (6 bases). The CDR3 spans 14 residues. The V gene's germline CDR1 is SGHRS and CDR2 YFSETQ. V gave up 3 bases and J gave up 3 bases, with 12 bases separating them. Written as DNA, the CDR3 is TGCGCCAGCAGCTCCTGGGACTCGGAAGAGACCCAGTACTTC. It codes for CASSSWDSEETQYF.

This clonotype was detected many times. The J gene is TRBJ2-3, the V gene TRBV10-3, with D possibly being TRBD2 (6 bases). V was cut by 9 bases and J by 1 base, with 17 bases left in between. This CDR3 region has 15 residues. Germline V gives CDR1 ENHRY, CDR2 SYGVKD. CDR3 amino acids: CAMARRDSRTDTQYF. CDR3 sequence (DNA): TGTGCCATGGCGCGAAGGGACTCCCGCACAGATACGCAGTATTTT.

This clonotype showed up many times. This chain links TRBV20-1 with TRBJ1-5; maybe TRBD1 (6 bases). The CDR3 consists of 12 residues. V was pared by 3 bases and J by 5 bases, with 8 bases between. Germline V lookup: CDR1 DFQATT, CDR2 SNEGSKA (reference sequence). The CDR3 DNA is TGCAGTGCTAGCCGACAGGATCAGCCCCAGCATTTT. It encodes CSASRQDQPQHF.

In its sample, this clonotype was seen many times. The junction shows a germline mismatch at one end, possibly a read error. The rearrangement uses TRBV7-7 and TRBJ2-7; 11 bases align to TRBD2. The CDR3 loop spans 15 amino acids. Germline V CDR1 and CDR2: SSHAT, FNYEAQ (reference sequence). The CDR3 coding sequence is TGTGCTAGCAGCTGGGGACTAGCGGAACCCCACGAGCAGTACTTC. It is translated as CASSWGLAEPHEQYF.

This clonotype was recorded many times. V and J are TRBV5-1 and TRBJ1-4; TRBD1 agrees at 7 bases. CDR1 and CDR2 from the germline V gene are SGHRS and YFSETQ. The trim removed 4 bases at V and 5 bases at J, leaving 8 bases unmatched. The CDR3 runs 15 residues. The CDR3 DNA reads as TGCGCCAGCAGCACCCTGGACAGGACAAATGAAAAACTGTTTTTT. Its translation: CASSTLDRTNEKLFF.

The sample holds many counts of this clonotype. This chain uses TRBV11-3 with TRBJ2-1, with 8 bases aligning to TRBD2. V gave up 7 bases and J gave up 5 bases; unmatched junction bases: 4. Germline assignment: CDR1 SGHNT and CDR2 YENEEA. The CDR3 has 13 amino acids. CDR3 region: CASTKRENNEQFF. The CDR3 nucleotides are TGTGCCAGCACGAAGCGGGAGAACAATGAGCAGTTCTTC.

The sample holds many counts of this clonotype. Here the CDR3 reads CASSLSAGNSYEQYF. The CDR3 bases are TGTGCCAGCAGTTTATCGGCGGGGAACTCCTACGAGCAGTACTTC. This chain uses TRBV28 with TRBJ2-7; D might be TRBD2 (6 bases). V lost 1 base and J lost 0, with 10 bases in between. CDR1 is MDHEN, CDR2 SYDVKM, per germline. The CDR3 has 15 amino acids.

This clonotype was counted many times. The chain uses TRBV6-5 and TRBJ2-7; TRBD1 matches at 9 bases. Looked up from germline, CDR1 is MNHEY and CDR2 is SVGAGI. V gave up 5 bases and J gave up 3 bases; unmatched junction bases: 8. The CDR3 is made up of 15 amino acids. The CDR3 sequence: CASSTNRQGGYEQYF. As DNA, the CDR3 is TGTGCCAGCAGTACTAATAGACAGGGGGGCTACGAGCAGTACTTC.